The 13 T cell receptor beta chains below come from one sample, sequenced in a study of OX40 agonist ivuxolimab in advanced cancers. Clones were sequenced by immunoSEQ multiplex PCR, and TCRdb holds only the in-frame ones, with some missing. The table records 50,000 to 65,000 clones, around 89% of them present only once. This specimen consisted of CD4+ or CD8+ T cells sorted from blood, obtained in a trial of the OX40 agonist ivuxolimab. The source is an adult with an advanced solid tumor such as melanoma, head and neck, liver or kidney cancer.

This clone was recorded only once. The genes are TRBV10-2 and TRBJ1-5; 9 bases map to TRBD1. The CDR3 is 15 residues long. The trim removed 7 bases at V and 3 bases at J, leaving 7 bases unmatched. In germline, CDR1 is WSHSY, CDR2 SAAADI. The CDR3 DNA reads as TGCGCCAGCACCCCCCGGGACAGGGTCAATCAGCCCCAGCATTTT. It is translated as CASTPRDRVNQPQHF.

Written as DNA, the CDR3 is TGTGCCAGCAGTTACGACAGGGTTCAAGGCTACACCTTC. This codes for CASSYDRVQGYTF. The chain recombines TRBV6-5 with TRBJ1-2, with TRBD1 identical over 7 bases. The CDR3 contains 13 residues. Germline V gene lookup returns CDR1 MNHEY and CDR2 SVGAGI. V lost 2 bases to trimming and J lost 8 bases; unmatched junction nucleotides: 5.

The chain is built from TRBV4-3 and TRBJ2-1; 11 bases line up with TRBD2. The CDR3 consists of 15 residues. Germline V gene sequence: CDR1 LGHNA, CDR2 YSLEER. J gave up 8 bases and V 0 bases, and 3 bases lay outside the gene matches. CDR3 bases: TGCGCCAGCAGCCAAGAGGCTAGCGGGAGGCATGAGCAGTTCTTC. It codes for CASSQEASGRHEQFF.

The chain combines TRBV14 with TRBJ1-4; weak D call: TRBD1 (5 bases). With 4 bases removed from V and 5 bases from J, the gap between germline ends came to 17 bases. The germline V gene encodes CDR1 SGHDN and CDR2 FVKESK. CDR3 length: 16 amino acids. CDR3 bases: TGTGCCAGCAGCCCCCTAGGGTTGGGGCCGAATGAAAAACTGTTTTTT. Translation gives CASSPLGLGPNEKLFF.

About this clone: Additional DNA sequences in this sample encode the identical CDR3. The chain combines TRBV5-6 with TRBJ2-5; the match to TRBD2 covers 9 bases. The trim removed 0 bases at V and 1 base at J, leaving 7 bases unmatched. CDR1 and CDR2 from the germline V gene are SGHDT and YYEEEE. The length of the CDR3 is 17 residues. In DNA, the CDR3 is TGTGCCAGCAGCTTGGTATGGGGCGGGGGGGGCCAAGAGACCCAGTACTTC. Its protein product is CASSLVWGGGGQETQYF.

This chain joins TRBV5-1 and TRBJ2-1; TRBD2 is a possible D gene (5 bases). The CDR3 sequence is 16 residues long. Germline V lookup: CDR1 SGHRS, CDR2 YFSETQ. The V end was cut by 4 bases, the J end by 1 base, with 15 bases between. The CDR3 nucleotides are TGCGCCAGCAGCCTCGAAGGCGCGGGTTCCTACAATGAGCAGTTCTTC. Translating gives CASSLEGAGSYNEQFF.

This chain joins TRBV10-2 and TRBJ2-6; the D is unclear. V was clipped by 5 bases and J by 4 bases, with 15 bases between them. This CDR3 has 16 residues. Germline V lookup: CDR1 WSHSY, CDR2 SAAADI. CDR3 DNA sequence: TGCGCCAGCAGTCCGGATAGTACCCGAGGGGCCAACGTCCTGACTTTC. It is translated as CASSPDSTRGANVLTF.

The V and J genes are TRBV11-2 and TRBJ2-7; 11 positions match TRBD1. The CDR3 has 19 amino acids. Germline values: CDR1 SGHAT, CDR2 FQNNGV. The V gene end was trimmed by 5 bases and the J gene end by 2 bases; junction bases not matched to a gene: 17. The CDR3 loop is CASSPRGWTGGENTYEQYF. The DNA for the CDR3 is TGTGCCAGCAGCCCTAGGGGGTGGACAGGGGGCGAGAATACCTACGAGCAGTACTTC. The full variable domain, with the rest looked up from reference TRBV11-2 and TRBJ2-7, is EAGVAQSPRYKIIEKRQSVAFWCNPISGHATLYWYQQILGQGPKLLIQFQNNGVVDDSQLPKDRFSAERLKGVDSTLKIQPAKLEDSAVYLCASSPRGWTGGENTYEQYFGPGTRLTVT.

This chain links TRBV11-2 with TRBJ1-3, with D possibly matching TRBD1 (6 bases). Germline loops: CDR1 SGHAT, CDR2 FQNNGV. CDR3 size: 15 residues. Trimming removed 6 bases at V and 3 bases at J, with 15 bases between. This CDR3 reads CASSPQGGYGNTIYF. The CDR3 DNA reads TGTGCCAGCAGTCCACAGGGAGGGTATGGAAACACCATATATTTT.

This chain joins TRBV7-2 and TRBJ1-1; a possible D gene is TRBD1 (5 bases). The germline V gene has CDR1 SGHTA and CDR2 FQGNSA. V was cut by 0 bases and J by 4 bases, with 9 bases left in between. This CDR3 is built from 14 residues. The CDR3 sequence is CASSLAGGGTEAFF. The CDR3 DNA follows: TGTGCCAGCAGCTTAGCTGGGGGTGGCACTGAAGCTTTCTTT.

The chain recombines TRBV7-9 with TRBJ2-4; the match to TRBD1 covers 7 bases. V shed 5 bases and J 6 bases; nucleotides not matched to a gene: 1. There are 12 residues in the CDR3. The V gene's germline CDR1 is SEHNR and CDR2 FQNEAQ (reference sequence). CDR3 sequence reads: CASSPGGNIQYF. CDR3 sequence (DNA): TGTGCCAGCAGCCCAGGGGGAAACATTCAGTACTTC. Looking up the rest from reference TRBV7-9 and TRBJ2-4 gives the full variable domain: DTGVSQNPRHKITKRGQNVTFRCDPISEHNRLYWYRQTLGQGPEFLTYFQNEAQLEKSRLLSDRFSAERPKGSFSTLEIQRTEQGDSAMYLCASSPGGNIQYFGAGTRLSVL.

This chain uses TRBV19 with TRBJ2-2, with D tentatively TRBD2 (5 bases). The CDR3 extends over 15 amino acids. Trimming removed 4 bases at V and 4 bases at J, with 13 bases between. From germline, CDR1 is LNHDA and CDR2 SQIVND (reference sequence). CDR3 amino acids: CASSKELRGTGELFF. The DNA for the CDR3 is TGTGCCAGTAGTAAGGAGCTCCGGGGCACCGGGGAGCTGTTTTTT.

With regard to this clone: An end of the junction does not agree with germline; a read error may underlie this. CDR3: CSARADRGLVF. The CDR3 DNA sequence: TGCAGTGCTAGAGCGGACAGGGGCCTAGTTTTT. The chain joins TRBV20-1 to TRBJ2-3, with 9 bases fitting TRBD1. Germline lookup yields CDR1 DFQATT and CDR2 SNEGSKA (reference sequence). The CDR3 runs to 11 residues.